The subject of this entry is one T cell receptor (beta chain). The authors' processing: Amplification with reference gene primers provided the estimates of nucleated cell counts. Profiling relied on immunoSEQ multiplex PCR, and the TCRdb table lists in-frame clones only, not all of them. The DNA gave D and trimming, while V, J and clone size come from that table. Altogether about 230,000 clones are present, around 83% being singletons, with the ten largest covering approximately 7%. This entry belongs to a study of blood T cell repertoires in COVID-19. Background on the study: There were acute and convalescent COVID-19 samples, and they came from the United States, Italy and Spain. Nucleic acid was either cDNA or gDNA, and it came from T cells, B-cell-depleted T cells, or PBMCs.

The sequence was obtained from a woman aged 50 to 60 with acute or convalescent COVID-19. What was sequenced was peripheral blood.

CDR3 in DNA: TGTGCCAGCAGCGTAGACGGGACAGCTTACGAGCAGTACTTC. It yields the protein CASSVDGTAYEQYF. The rearrangement uses TRBV9 and TRBJ2-7; 7 bases line up with TRBD1. Germline trimming cut 0 bases from V and 4 bases from J; bases unmatched to any gene: 4. This CDR3 is 14 amino acids long. The germline V gene encodes CDR1 SGDLS and CDR2 YYNGEE. The whole variable domain, filled in from reference TRBV9 and TRBJ2-7, reads DSGVTQTPKHLITATGQRVTLRCSPRSGDLSVYWYQQSLDQGLQFLIQYYNGEERAKGNILERFSAQQFPDLHSELNLSSLELGDSALYFCASSVDGTAYEQYFGPGTRLTVT.